This note documents a single TCR beta chain sequence. These data are taken from a study of blood T cell repertoires in COVID-19. At the level of the study: The origin of the acute and convalescent COVID-19 samples was the United States, Italy and Spain. PBMCs, B-cell-depleted T cells, or T cells provided the cDNA or gDNA that made up the material.

V lost 9 bases to trimming and J lost 6 bases; unmatched junction nucleotides: 7. CDR1 is SEHNR and CDR2 is FQNEAQ in the germline V gene (reference sequence). The CDR3 spans 13 residues. In the original workflow: Reference gene primers were amplified, and this amplification served to estimate nucleated cell counts. Produced via immunoSEQ multiplex PCR; TCRdb's table is partial and in-frame only. The V and J calls and clone size were taken over from that table, and D and trimming were inferred from the DNA. The sample has about 250,000 clones, 65% to 85% seen once; the top ten hold around 14%. Sequencing was performed on peripheral blood. This TCR was sampled from a person aged 70 to 85 with COVID-19, enrolled during active disease. The V call is TRBV7-9, the J call TRBJ1-3, with 8 nucleotides matching TRBD1. This chain's CDR3 is CARGGQGENTIYF. The CDR3 DNA sequence: TGTGCCAGGGGCGGACAGGGAGAAAACACCATATATTTT.